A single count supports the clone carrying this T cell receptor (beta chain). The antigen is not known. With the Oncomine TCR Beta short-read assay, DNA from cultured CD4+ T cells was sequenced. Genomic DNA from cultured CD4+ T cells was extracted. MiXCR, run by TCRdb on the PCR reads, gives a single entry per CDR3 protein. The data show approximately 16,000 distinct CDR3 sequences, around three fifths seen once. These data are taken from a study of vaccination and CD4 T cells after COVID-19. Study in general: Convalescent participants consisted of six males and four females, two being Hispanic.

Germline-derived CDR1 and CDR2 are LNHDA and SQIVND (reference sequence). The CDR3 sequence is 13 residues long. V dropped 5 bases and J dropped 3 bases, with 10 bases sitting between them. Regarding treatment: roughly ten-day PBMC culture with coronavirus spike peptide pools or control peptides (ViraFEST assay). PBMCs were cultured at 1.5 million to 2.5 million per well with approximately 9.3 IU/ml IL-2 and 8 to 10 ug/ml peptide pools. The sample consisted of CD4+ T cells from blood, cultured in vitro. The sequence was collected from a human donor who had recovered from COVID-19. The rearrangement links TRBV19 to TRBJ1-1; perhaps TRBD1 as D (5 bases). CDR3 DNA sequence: TGTGCCAGTAGTTACCAGGGAGACACTGAAGCTTTCTTT. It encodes CASSYQGDTEAFF.